This T cell receptor beta chain comes out of a study of blood T cells in healthy people across ages. This clonotype was picked up one time. Germline lookup yields CDR1 MNHEY and CDR2 SMNVEV (reference sequence). The germline V and J ends were trimmed by 3 bases and 6 bases, with 12 bases remaining between them. The CDR3 length is 14 residues. Together with a sample-barcoded 5' primer, a J-beta primer mix was included in a second PCR lasting about 7 to 11 cycles. TCRdb called the 5' RACE reads again in MiXCR, with one record for every CDR3 protein. Here the sample spans some 1.5 million distinct CDR3 sequences, about 42% being singletons.

Sequencing was done on a sample of blood. The source is a woman younger than 30 in good health. This chain links TRBV27 with TRBJ2-1; D remains ambiguous. This CDR3 reads CASSFSSPSNEQFF. In DNA form, the CDR3 reads TGTGCCAGCAGTTTCAGCTCTCCTAGCAATGAGCAGTTCTTC.